This TCR beta chain was sequenced during a study of blood T cell repertoires in COVID-19. The overall study: Both acute and convalescent COVID-19 samples were obtained from the United States, Italy and Spain.

Under the authors' procedure: How many nucleated cells were present was estimated from reference gene primer amplification. Sequencing used immunoSEQ multiplex PCR; TCRdb keeps in-frame clones, though not all of them. V, J and clone size are taken as reported in that table, and D and trimming were inferred from the DNA itself. The sample includes approximately 210,000 clones, 92% of them seen just once. Germline lookup yields CDR1 LNHDA and CDR2 SQIVND (reference sequence). The CDR3 has 14 residues. V lost 9 bases and J lost 5; bases outside the gene matches: 10. The V and J genes are TRBV19 and TRBJ1-5; 7 bases line up with TRBD1. Sequenced: peripheral blood. This TCR was recovered from a man aged 30 to 45 with acute or convalescent COVID-19. CDR3 nucleotide sequence: TGTGCCAGCCTGGACAGGTCAAGCGATCAGCCCCAGCATTTT. Protein product: CASLDRSSDQPQHF.